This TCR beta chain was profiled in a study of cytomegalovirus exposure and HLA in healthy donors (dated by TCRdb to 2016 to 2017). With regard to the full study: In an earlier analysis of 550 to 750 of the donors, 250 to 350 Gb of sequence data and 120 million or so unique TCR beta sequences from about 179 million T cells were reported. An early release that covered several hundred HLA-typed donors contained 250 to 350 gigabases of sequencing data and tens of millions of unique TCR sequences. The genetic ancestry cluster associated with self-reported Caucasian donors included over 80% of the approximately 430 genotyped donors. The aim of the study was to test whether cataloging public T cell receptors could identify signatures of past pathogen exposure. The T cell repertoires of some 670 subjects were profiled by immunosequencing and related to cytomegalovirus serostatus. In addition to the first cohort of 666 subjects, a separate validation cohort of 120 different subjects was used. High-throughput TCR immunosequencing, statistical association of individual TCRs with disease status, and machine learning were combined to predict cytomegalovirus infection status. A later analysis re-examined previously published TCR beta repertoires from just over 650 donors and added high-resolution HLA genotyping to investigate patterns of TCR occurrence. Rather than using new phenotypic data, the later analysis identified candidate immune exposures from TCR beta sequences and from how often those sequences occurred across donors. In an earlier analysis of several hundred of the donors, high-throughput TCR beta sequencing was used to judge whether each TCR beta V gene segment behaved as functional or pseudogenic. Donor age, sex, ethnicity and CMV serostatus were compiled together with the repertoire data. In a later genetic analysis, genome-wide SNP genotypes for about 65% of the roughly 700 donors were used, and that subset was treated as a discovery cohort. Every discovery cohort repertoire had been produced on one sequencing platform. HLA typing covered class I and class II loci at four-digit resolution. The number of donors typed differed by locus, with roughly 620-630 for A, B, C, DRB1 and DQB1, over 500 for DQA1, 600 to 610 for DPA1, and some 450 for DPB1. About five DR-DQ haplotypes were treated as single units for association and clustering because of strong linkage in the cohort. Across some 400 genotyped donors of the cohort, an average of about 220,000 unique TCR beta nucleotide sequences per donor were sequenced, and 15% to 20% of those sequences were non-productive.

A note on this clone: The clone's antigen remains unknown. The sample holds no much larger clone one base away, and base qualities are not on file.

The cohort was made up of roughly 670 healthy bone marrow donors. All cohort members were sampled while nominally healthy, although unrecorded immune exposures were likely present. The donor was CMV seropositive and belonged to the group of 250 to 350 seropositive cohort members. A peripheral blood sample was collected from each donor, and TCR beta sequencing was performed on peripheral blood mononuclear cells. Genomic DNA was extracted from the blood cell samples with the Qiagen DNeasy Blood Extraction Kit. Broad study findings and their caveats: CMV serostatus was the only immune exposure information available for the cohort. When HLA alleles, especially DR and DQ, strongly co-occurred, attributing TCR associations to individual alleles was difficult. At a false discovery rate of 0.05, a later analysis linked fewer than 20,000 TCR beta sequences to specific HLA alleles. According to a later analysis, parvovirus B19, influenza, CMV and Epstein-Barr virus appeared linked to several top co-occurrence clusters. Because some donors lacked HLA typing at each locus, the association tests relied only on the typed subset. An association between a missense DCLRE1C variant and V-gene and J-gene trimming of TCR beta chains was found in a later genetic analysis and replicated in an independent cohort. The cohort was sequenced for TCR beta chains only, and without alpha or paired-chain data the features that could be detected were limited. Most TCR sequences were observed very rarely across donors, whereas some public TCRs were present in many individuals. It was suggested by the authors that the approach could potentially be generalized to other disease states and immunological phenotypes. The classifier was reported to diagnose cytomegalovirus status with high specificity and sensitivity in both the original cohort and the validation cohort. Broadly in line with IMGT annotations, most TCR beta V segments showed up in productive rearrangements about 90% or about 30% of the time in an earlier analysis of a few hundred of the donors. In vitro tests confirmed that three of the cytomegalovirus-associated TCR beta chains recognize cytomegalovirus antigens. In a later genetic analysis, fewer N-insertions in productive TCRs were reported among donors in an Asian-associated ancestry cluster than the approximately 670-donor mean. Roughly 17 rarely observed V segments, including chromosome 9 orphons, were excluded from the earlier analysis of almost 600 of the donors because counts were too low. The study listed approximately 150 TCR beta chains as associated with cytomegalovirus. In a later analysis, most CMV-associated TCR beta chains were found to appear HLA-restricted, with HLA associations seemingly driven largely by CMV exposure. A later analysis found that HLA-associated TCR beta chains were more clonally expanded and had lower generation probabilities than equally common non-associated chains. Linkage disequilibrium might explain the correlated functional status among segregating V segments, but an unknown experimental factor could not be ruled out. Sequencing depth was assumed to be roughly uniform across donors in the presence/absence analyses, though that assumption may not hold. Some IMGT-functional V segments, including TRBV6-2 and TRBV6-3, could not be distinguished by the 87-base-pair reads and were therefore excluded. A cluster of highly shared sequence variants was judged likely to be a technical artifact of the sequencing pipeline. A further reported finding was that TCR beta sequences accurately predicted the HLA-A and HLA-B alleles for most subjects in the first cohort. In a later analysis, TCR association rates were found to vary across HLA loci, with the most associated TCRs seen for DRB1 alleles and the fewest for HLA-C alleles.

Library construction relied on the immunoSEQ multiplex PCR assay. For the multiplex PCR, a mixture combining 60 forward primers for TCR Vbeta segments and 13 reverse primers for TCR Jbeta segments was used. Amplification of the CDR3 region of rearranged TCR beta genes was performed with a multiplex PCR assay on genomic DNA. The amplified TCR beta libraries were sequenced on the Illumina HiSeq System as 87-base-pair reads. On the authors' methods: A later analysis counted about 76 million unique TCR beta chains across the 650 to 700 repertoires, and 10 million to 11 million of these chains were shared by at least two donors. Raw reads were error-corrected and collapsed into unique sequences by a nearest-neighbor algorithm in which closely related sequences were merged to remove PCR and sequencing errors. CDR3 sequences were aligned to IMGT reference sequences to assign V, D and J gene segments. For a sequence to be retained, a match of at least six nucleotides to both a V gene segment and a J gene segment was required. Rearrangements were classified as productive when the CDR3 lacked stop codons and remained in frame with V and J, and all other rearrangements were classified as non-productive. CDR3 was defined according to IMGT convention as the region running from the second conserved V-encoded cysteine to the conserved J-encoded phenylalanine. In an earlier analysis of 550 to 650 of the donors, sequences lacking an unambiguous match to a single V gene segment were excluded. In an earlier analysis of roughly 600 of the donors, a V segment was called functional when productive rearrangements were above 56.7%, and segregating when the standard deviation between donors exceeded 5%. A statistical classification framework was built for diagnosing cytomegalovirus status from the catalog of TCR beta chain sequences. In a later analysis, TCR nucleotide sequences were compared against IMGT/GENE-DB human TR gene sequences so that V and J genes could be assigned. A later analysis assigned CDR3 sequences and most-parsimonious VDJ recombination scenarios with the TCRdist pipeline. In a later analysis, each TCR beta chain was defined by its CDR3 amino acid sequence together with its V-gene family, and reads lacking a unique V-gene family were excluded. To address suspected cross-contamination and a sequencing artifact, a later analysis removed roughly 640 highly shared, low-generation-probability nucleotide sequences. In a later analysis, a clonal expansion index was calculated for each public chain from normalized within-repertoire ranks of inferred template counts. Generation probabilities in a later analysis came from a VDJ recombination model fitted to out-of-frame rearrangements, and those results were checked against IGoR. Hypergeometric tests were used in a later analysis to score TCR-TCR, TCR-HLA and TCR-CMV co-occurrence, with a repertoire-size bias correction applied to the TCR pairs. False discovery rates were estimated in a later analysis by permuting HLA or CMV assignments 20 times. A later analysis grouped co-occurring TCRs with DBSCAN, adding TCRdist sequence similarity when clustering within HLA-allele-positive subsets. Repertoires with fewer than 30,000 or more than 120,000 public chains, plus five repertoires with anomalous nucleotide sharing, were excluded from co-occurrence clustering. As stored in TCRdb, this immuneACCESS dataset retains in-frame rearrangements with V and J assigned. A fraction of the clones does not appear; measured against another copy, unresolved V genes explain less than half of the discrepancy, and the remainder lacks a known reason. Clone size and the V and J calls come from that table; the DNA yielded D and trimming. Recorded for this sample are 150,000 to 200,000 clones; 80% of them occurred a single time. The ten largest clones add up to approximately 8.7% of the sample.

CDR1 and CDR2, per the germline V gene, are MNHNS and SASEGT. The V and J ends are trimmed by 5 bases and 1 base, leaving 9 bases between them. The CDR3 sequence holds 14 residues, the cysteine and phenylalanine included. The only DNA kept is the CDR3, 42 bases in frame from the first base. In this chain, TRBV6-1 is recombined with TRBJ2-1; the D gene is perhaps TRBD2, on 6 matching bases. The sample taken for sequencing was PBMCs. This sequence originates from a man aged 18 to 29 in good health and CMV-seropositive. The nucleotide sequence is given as TGTGCCAGCAGTACGGGACTTTCCTACAATGAGCAGTTCTTC. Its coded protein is CASSTGLSYNEQFF.